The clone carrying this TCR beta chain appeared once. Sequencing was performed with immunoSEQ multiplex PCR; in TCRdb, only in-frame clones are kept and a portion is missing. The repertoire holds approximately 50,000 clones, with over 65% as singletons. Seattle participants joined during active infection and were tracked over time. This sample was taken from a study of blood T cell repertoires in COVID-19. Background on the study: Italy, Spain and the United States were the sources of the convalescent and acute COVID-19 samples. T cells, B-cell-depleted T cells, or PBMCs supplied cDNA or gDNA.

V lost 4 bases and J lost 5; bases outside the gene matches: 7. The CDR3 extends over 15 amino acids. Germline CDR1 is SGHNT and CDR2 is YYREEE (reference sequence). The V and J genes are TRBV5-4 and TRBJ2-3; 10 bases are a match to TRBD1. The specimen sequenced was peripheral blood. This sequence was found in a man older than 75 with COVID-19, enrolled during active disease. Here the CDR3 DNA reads TGTGCCAGCAGCCGCGACAGGGGGCGCGAAGATACGCAGTATTTT. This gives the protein CASSRDRGREDTQYF.